The present T cell receptor (beta chain) was sequenced within a study of blood T cell repertoires in COVID-19. Study as a whole: PBMCs, B-cell-depleted T cells, or T cells provided the cDNA or gDNA that made up the material.

Study processing details: Scientists estimated how many nucleated cells there were by amplifying reference gene primers. Sequencing used immunoSEQ multiplex PCR; TCRdb keeps in-frame clones, though not all of them. The DNA gave D and trimming, while V, J and clone size come from that table. The sample has some 130,000 clones, around 79% seen once. The germline gives CDR1 KGHSY, CDR2 FQNENV. The CDR3 spans 16 residues. With 3 bases clipped from V and 8 bases from J, the junction kept 12 bases outside the gene matches. The clonotype was recovered from a man of 80 years or more with acute or convalescent COVID-19. This rearrangement joins TRBV16 to TRBJ1-2, with 10 bases fitting TRBD1. The sequencing input was peripheral blood. CDR3 residues: CASSHYTLDRGLGYTF. The DNA for the CDR3 is TGTGCCAGCAGCCACTATACTCTGGACAGGGGGTTAGGCTACACCTTC.